The 19 T cell receptor beta chains below come from one sample, sequenced in a study of beta chain features in type 1 diabetes. Of the isolated RNA, all was reverse transcribed, and so the sequenced material was expressed TCRB transcripts. Produced via immunoSEQ multiplex PCR; TCRdb's table is partial and in-frame only. The sample contains 10,000 to 15,000 clones, 40% to 55% of which appear only once. The sequenced sample consisted of stem cell memory CD4+ T cells from blood. These TCRs come from a young man in good health.

This clone has only a few counts. The chain has TRBV10-3 and TRBJ2-3, with 7 nucleotides matching TRBD2. Germline lookup yields CDR1 ENHRY and CDR2 SYGVKD. V lost 3 bases and J lost 0; bases outside the gene matches: 3. The CDR3 loop spans 15 amino acids. The CDR3 reads CAISEIGGSTDTQYF. The CDR3 nucleotides are TGTGCCATCAGTGAAATCGGGGGGAGCACAGATACGCAGTATTTT.

V is TRBV7-2 and J is TRBJ1-4; D gene unclear. Germline V lookup: CDR1 SGHTA, CDR2 FQGNSA. With 5 bases removed from V and 3 bases from J, the gap between germline ends came to 10 bases. The CDR3 extends over 14 amino acids. The CDR3 loop is CASSPGRANEKLFF. The CDR3 DNA follows: TGTGCCAGCAGCCCGGGGAGGGCTAATGAAAAACTGTTTTTT.

The CDR3 nucleotides are TGCAGCGAGGGGGGGGTCACTGAAGCTTTCTTT. Translation gives CSEGGVTEAFF. This chain joins TRBV29-1 and TRBJ1-1; a possible D gene is TRBD1 (6 bases). Looked up from germline, CDR1 is SQVTM and CDR2 is ANQGSEA. Trimming left V 7 bases short and J 4 bases short, with 10 bases between. CDR3 size: 11 residues.

The chain joins TRBV7-2 to TRBJ2-5; 9 positions agree with TRBD2. There are 15 residues in the CDR3. V lost 4 bases to trimming and J lost 5 bases; unmatched junction nucleotides: 8. Per the germline V gene, CDR1 is SGHTA and CDR2 is FQGNSA. The CDR3 sequence is CASSYPTGLAETQYF. For the CDR3, the DNA is TGTGCCAGCAGCTACCCTACCGGACTAGCGGAGACCCAGTACTTC.

This chain connects TRBV7-3 to TRBJ2-1, with D possibly matching TRBD1 (6 bases). This CDR3 has 14 residues. Germline V CDR1 and CDR2: SGHTA, FQGTGA. Trimming shortened V by 5 bases and J by 6 bases, and 14 bases separated the two germline ends. The CDR3 region is CASSRTGFGNEQFF. CDR3 DNA sequence: TGTGCCAGCAGCCGAACAGGGTTTGGCAATGAGCAGTTCTTC.

The CDR3 DNA sequence: TGTGCCAGCAGCCCCGGTTCTAGGTGGGACAATGAGCAGTTCTTC. Protein sequence: CASSPGSRWDNEQFF. The rearrangement joins TRBV7-9 to TRBJ2-1, with unresolved D. This CDR3 is built from 15 residues. Trimming took off 5 bases at V and 5 bases at J, with 16 bases between the two ends. The germline CDR1 and CDR2 sequences are SEHNR and FQNEAQ (reference sequence).

This clone was counted between two and nine times. The rearrangement uses TRBV13 and TRBJ1-6; the match to TRBD1 covers 9 bases. The ends lost 2 bases at V and 1 base at J; junction bases unmatched: 3. Germline V lookup: CDR1 PRHDT, CDR2 FYEKMQ (reference sequence). The CDR3 has 17 amino acids. CDR3 residues: CASSLSGTGSYNSPLHF. The CDR3 DNA reads TGTGCCAGCAGCTTAAGTGGGACAGGGTCCTATAATTCACCCCTCCACTTT.

This clone was found a few times. The J gene is TRBJ2-3, the V gene TRBV30; the match to TRBD1 covers 7 bases. The CDR3 is made up of 19 amino acids. After removal of 0 bases from V and 1 base from J, the junction contained 16 bases not matched to a gene. Germline lookup yields CDR1 GTSNPN and CDR2 SVGIG (reference sequence). The CDR3 protein is CAWSVLPYTGARGTDTQYF. The CDR3 coding sequence is TGTGCCTGGAGTGTACTACCGTACACAGGGGCGAGGGGCACAGATACGCAGTATTTT.

This sequence joins TRBV5-4 and TRBJ2-3; TRBD2 matches at 9 bases. Germline-derived CDR1 and CDR2 are SGHNT and YYREEE (reference sequence). CDR3 length: 15 amino acids. The V segment lost 1 base and the J segment 5 bases; nucleotides outside the gene matches: 5. The CDR3 coding sequence is TGTGCCAGCAGCTTGTCGGCGGGGGGGATAGATACGCAGTATTTT. It specifies CASSLSAGGIDTQYF.

The V call is TRBV5-1, the J call TRBJ2-1; D possibly corresponds to TRBD2 (5 bases). V lost 3 bases and J 2 bases, leaving 15 bases between the germline ends. CDR3 size: 16 residues. Germline V gene data show CDR1 as SGHRS and CDR2 as YFSETQ. DNA of the CDR3: TGCGCCAGCAGCTCGGTCGAACGGGGTACCTACAATGAGCAGTTCTTC. Translation gives CASSSVERGTYNEQFF.

The chain links TRBV2 to TRBJ1-6; maybe TRBD1 (6 bases). V lost 5 bases, J lost 6 bases, and 14 bases lay in between. The CDR3 sequence is 15 residues long. The germline V gene encodes CDR1 SNHLY and CDR2 FYNNEI. CDR3 DNA sequence: TGTGCCAGCAGTCCAGGGGTTGCGGGTAATTCACCCCTCCACTTT. Protein sequence: CASSPGVAGNSPLHF.

The chain links TRBV18 to TRBJ1-5; 8 positions agree with TRBD1. The V gene end was trimmed by 4 bases and the J gene end by 0 bases; junction bases not matched to a gene: 8. The CDR3 consists of 17 residues. Germline V lookup: CDR1 KGHSH, CDR2 LQKENI. CDR3 nucleotide sequence: TGTGCCAGCTCACTCCTAGACAGGGGCTTTAGCAATCAGCCCCAGCATTTT. Translated: CASSLLDRGFSNQPQHF.

This clone was detected only a few times. The chain employs TRBV30 and TRBJ1-5; D is possibly TRBD1 (6 bases). CDR1 is GTSNPN, CDR2 SVGIG, per germline (reference sequence). Trimming removed 3 bases at V and 0 bases at J, with 18 bases between. The CDR3 runs 17 residues. The CDR3 nucleotides are TGTGCCTGGAGCTCGCAGGGGTCGTTCTTTAGCAATCAGCCCCAGCATTTT. This encodes CAWSSQGSFFSNQPQHF.

The genes are TRBV19 and TRBJ1-2; 9 positions agree with TRBD1. CDR3 length: 14 residues. Germline CDR1 LNHDA, CDR2 SQIVND (reference sequence). Losses at the gene ends were 7 bases for V and 5 bases for J; bases not matched to a gene: 8. The CDR3 region is CASTVTGGGYGYTF. The CDR3 DNA reads TGTGCCAGTACCGTGACAGGGGGAGGTTATGGCTACACCTTC.

There are a few counts of this clone. V gene TRBV28 combines with J gene TRBJ1-2, with D maybe TRBD1 (5 bases). Trimming pared 6 bases from V and 7 bases from J, leaving 12 bases between. CDR1 is MDHEN, CDR2 SYDVKM, per germline. The CDR3 spans 12 residues. This CDR3 reads CASSLRGGGYTF. CDR3 nucleotide sequence: TGTGCCAGCAGCCTACGGGGGGGTGGCTACACCTTC.

J is TRBJ2-1 and V is TRBV7-2, with 10 positions matching TRBD2. This CDR3 is built from 16 residues. Per germline, CDR1 SGHTA and CDR2 FQGNSA. The trim removed 3 bases at V and 8 bases at J, leaving 10 bases unmatched. The CDR3 nucleotides read TGTGCCAGCAGCTTTTTCGGAAGCGGGGGGGCACATGAGCAGTTCTTC. Its protein is CASSFFGSGGAHEQFF.

Regarding this clone: The same CDR3 is also encoded by other DNA sequences in this sample. The chain carries TRBV5-5 and TRBJ2-5; 14 nucleotides line up with TRBD2. Germline CDR1 and CDR2: SGHKS and YYEKEE (reference sequence). CDR3 length equals 16 residues. With V trimmed by 1 base and J by 5 bases, 4 bases remained unmatched. The CDR3 nucleotides read TGTGCCAGCAGCTTGTTGACTAGCGGGGGGGCTGAGACCCAGTACTTC. Its protein product is CASSLLTSGGAETQYF.

The sample holds one count of this clone. The rearrangement uses TRBV19 and TRBJ2-4; TRBD1 matches at 7 bases. CDR1 LNHDA and CDR2 SQIVND come from the germline V gene (reference sequence). The CDR3 totals 17 residues. With V trimmed by 9 bases and J by 2 bases, 16 bases remained unmatched. DNA for the CDR3: TGTGCCAGCCGACCCTCTCCTACGGGACAGCCCAAAAACATTCAGTACTTC. Protein: CASRPSPTGQPKNIQYF.

The chain uses TRBV28 and TRBJ1-5, with D perhaps TRBD1 (6 bases). The germline CDR1 and CDR2 sequences are MDHEN and SYDVKM. The CDR3 covers 15 residues. V was cut by 6 bases and J by 0 bases, with 12 bases left in between. CDR3 DNA sequence: TGTGCCAGCAGGAGACAGGAGTATAGCAATCAGCCCCAGCATTTT. Translation gives CASRRQEYSNQPQHF. The variable domain in full, with the rest retrieved from reference TRBV28 and TRBJ1-5, is DVKVTQSSRYLVKRTGEKVFLECVQDMDHENMFWYRQDPGLGLRLIYFSYDVKMKEKGDIPEGYSVSREKKERFSLILESASTNQTSMYLCASRRQEYSNQPQHFGDGTRLSIL.